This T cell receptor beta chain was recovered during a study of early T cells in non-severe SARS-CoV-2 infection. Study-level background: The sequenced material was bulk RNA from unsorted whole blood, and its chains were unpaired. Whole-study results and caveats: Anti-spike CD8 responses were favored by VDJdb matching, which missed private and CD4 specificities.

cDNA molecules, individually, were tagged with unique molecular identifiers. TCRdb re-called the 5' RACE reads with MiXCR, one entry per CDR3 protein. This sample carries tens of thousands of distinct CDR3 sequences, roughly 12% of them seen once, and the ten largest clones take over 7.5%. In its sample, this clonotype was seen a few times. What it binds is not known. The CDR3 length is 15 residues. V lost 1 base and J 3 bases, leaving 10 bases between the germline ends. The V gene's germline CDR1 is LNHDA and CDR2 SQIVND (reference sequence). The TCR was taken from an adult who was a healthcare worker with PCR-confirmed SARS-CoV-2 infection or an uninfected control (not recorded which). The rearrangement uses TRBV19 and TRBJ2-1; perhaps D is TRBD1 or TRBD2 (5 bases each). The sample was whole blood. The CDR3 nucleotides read TGTGCCAGTAGTATAGGGGGGAACGGCTACAATGAGCAGTTCTTC. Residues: CASSIGGNGYNEQFF.